This T cell receptor (beta chain) was captured in a study of metastatic and nonmetastatic thyroid tumors. Study in general: Where malignant and benign thyroid patients were concerned, repertoires were compared across blood and tumor or nodule tissue.

This clone was recorded at least ten times. Antigen unknown. Every patient was untreated before thyroid surgery. The CDR3 is 18 residues long. V gave up 5 bases and J gave up 2 bases, with 22 bases separating them. Germline V gene data show CDR1 as SGHVS and CDR2 as FQNEAQ. Findings of the study overall: When malignant thyroid tumors were compared with benign nodules, TCR beta diversity was reportedly significantly higher in the malignant tumors. This held in both blood and tumor samples.

As originally analysed: A distant-metastasis classifier for papillary thyroid cancer was built using CDR3 differences across clinicopathological groups. TCRdb re-called clones from the PCR reads using MiXCR. The V and J calls reflect TCRdb's pipeline rather than the authors' work. Here the sample spans around 28,000 clones, about a sixth being singletons. Specimen: blood. The receptor comes from a female donor with papillary thyroid cancer or a benign thyroid nodule (not recorded which). Some clones in this sample may be carry-over from other donors' samples. The chain carries TRBV7-8 and TRBJ2-1; possible D gene TRBD1, 6 bases. The CDR3 here is CASSPKRLLGGAYNEQFF. For the CDR3, the DNA is TGTGCCAGCAGCCCCAAAAGACTACTAGGGGGTGCCTACAATGAGCAGTTCTTC.